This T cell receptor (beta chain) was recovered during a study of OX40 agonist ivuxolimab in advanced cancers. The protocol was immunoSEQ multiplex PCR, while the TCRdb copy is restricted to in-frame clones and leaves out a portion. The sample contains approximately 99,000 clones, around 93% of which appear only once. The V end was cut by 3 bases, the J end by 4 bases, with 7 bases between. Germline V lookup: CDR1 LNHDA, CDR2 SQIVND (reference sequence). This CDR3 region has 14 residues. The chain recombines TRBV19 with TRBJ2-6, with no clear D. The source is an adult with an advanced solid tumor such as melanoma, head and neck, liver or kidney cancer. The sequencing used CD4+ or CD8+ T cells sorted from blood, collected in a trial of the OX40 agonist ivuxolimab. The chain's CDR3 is CASSMQIGANVLTF. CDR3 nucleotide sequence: TGTGCCAGTAGTATGCAAATCGGGGCCAACGTCCTGACTTTC.